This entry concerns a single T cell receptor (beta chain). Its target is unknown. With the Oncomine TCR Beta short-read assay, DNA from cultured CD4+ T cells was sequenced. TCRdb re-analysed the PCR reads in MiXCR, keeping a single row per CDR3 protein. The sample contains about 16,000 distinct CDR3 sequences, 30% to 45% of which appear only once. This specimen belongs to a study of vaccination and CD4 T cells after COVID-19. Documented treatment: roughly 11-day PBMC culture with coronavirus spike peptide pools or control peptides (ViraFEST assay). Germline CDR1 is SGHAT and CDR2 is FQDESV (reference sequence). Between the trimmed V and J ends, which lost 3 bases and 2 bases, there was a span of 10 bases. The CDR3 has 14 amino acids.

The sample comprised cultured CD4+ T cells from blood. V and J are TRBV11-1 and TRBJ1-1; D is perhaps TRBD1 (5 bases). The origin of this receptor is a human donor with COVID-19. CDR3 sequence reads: CASSFGGTNTEAFF. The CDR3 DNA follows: TGTGCCAGCAGCTTCGGAGGGACTAACACTGAAGCTTTCTTT.